This TCR beta chain emerged from a study of T cells and Merkel cell carcinoma outcomes. As to this clone: Antigen: not known.

CDR3 size: 18 residues. The V gene end was trimmed by 6 bases and the J gene end by 1 base; junction bases not matched to a gene: 12. Germline V gene lookup returns CDR1 SNHLY and CDR2 FYNNEI. Study results and limitations: Repertoire plus T-cell density reportedly predicted Merkel cell carcinoma outcomes.

Profiled with immunoSEQ multiplex PCR; TCRdb holds only in-frame clones, not every one. The sample has more than 6,000 clones, 90% seen once. This receptor was identified in a human donor with Merkel cell carcinoma. Sample: tumor tissue from Merkel cell carcinoma. This chain links TRBV2 with TRBJ2-3, with TRBD2 matching over 11 bases. The CDR3 loop reads CASRALAGGSSRTDTQYF. In DNA, the CDR3 is TGTGCCAGCAGGGCCCTAGCGGGGGGATCATCCCGCACAGATACGCAGTATTTT.